These T cell receptor beta chains were read from a single sample in a study of siplizumab effects on memory and regulatory T cells. Clones were read by immunoSEQ multiplex PCR, and TCRdb kept only the in-frame ones, dropping some. This sample has approximately 91,000 clones, with around 93% found just once. The sample consisted of CD8+ T cells sorted from blood. The receptors stem from a human donor in good health. The CDR3 runs from the conserved cysteine through the conserved F or W. The D gene is left open where the match is weak. Clone size is not always given. Where it is, it says once, few, many or a class for expanded clones.

TRBJ2-1 | NA | TRBV6-6 | TRBD1 | TGTGCCAGCATAACAGGGGGCTTGTTCGATGAGCAGTTCTTC | CASITGGLFDEQFF
TRBJ1-5 | NA | TRBV9 | NA | TGTGCCAGCAGCGCAGGGCGCAATCAGCCCCAGCATTTT | CASSAGRNQPQHF
TRBJ2-3 | NA | TRBV4-1 | NA | TGCGCCAGCAGCCAAGTGACGGCCAACACAGATACGCAGTATTTT | CASSQVTANTDTQYF
TRBJ2-2 | once | TRBV28 | TRBD2 | TGTGCCAGCAGTTTCAACGGGAGGCTCAGCGGGGAGCTGTTTTTT | CASSFNGRLSGELFF
TRBJ2-1 | NA | TRBV10-3 | TRBD2 | TGTGCCATCAGGGACGGACTAGCGGGAGAAGCCTACAATGAGCAGTTCTTC | CAIRDGLAGEAYNEQFF
TRBJ2-7 | NA | TRBV4-1 | NA | TGCGCCAGCAGCCAAGTTTATACGGGAAACTACGAGCAGTACTTC | CASSQVYTGNYEQYF
TRBJ1-5 | NA | TRBV7-5 | NA | TGTGCCAGAAGATCCCACAAGAATCAGCCCCAGCATTTT | CARRSHKNQPQHF
TRBJ2-7 | NA | TRBV27 | TRBD1 | TGTGCCAGCAGTTGGGGACAGGGAAGCCACGAGCAGTACTTC | CASSWGQGSHEQYF
TRBJ2-5 | NA | TRBV9 | TRBD2 | TGTGCCAGCAGCGCGGCGCGGGCTAGCGGGAACTCCTGGACCCAGTACTTC | CASSAARASGNSWTQYF
TRBJ2-2 | once | TRBV19 | NA | TGTGCCAGTAGTCCGGGCGTCGGGGGAGTCGGGGAGCTGTTTTTT | CASSPGVGGVGELFF
TRBJ2-2 | once | TRBV4-1 | TRBD2 | TGCGCCAGCAGCCAAAATACGGGGAGGGGCACCGGGGAGCTGTTTTTT | CASSQNTGRGTGELFF
TRBJ1-4 | NA | TRBV4-1 | TRBD1 | TGCGCCAGCAGCCAAGGGCCAGGGACAGGGATAGAAAAACTGTTTTTT | CASSQGPGTGIEKLFF
TRBJ2-7 | NA | TRBV6-5 | TRBD1 | TGTGCCAGCAGTCCTATTGGACAGGGCGGCTACGAGCAGTACTTC | CASSPIGQGGYEQYF
TRBJ1-1 | few | TRBV13 | NA | TGTGCCAGCAGCTTAGGCAGCATGAACACTGAAGCTTTCTTT | CASSLGSMNTEAFF
TRBJ2-2 | NA | TRBV6-5 | NA | TGTGCCAGCACTCAGGACGGGGGCACCGGGGAGCTGTTTTTT | CASTQDGGTGELFF
TRBJ2-5 | NA | TRBV4-1 | TRBD2 | TGCGCCAGCAGCCCTCTCCCAGCGGGGGAGCAAGAGACCCAGTACTTC | CASSPLPAGEQETQYF
TRBJ2-7 | NA | TRBV18 | NA | TGTGCCAGCTCACCACCGGGCGGAGAAAGGGCCTACGAGCAGTACTTC | CASSPPGGERAYEQYF
TRBJ2-1 | NA | TRBV13 | TRBD2 | TGTGCCAGCAGCTCAGTAGCGGGAGCTGCCAATGAGCAGTTCTTC | CASSSVAGAANEQFF
TRBJ2-5 | NA | TRBV28 | TRBD1 | TGTGCCAGCACACAGGGGGAAGAGACCCAGTACTTC | CASTQGEETQYF
TRBJ1-1 | once | TRBV4-1 | NA | TGCGCCAGCAGCCAAGAAAGGGAGGTTTGGGCTGAAGCTTTCTTT | CASSQEREVWAEAFF
TRBJ2-7 | NA | TRBV7-9 | NA | TGTGCCAGCAGCCCCCGTGAGGGGCGAGGGCTTAACGAGCAGTACTTC | CASSPREGRGLNEQYF
TRBJ1-2 | NA | TRBV5-1 | TRBD1 | TGCGCCAGCAGCCAGGGGACAGACCCTACTAACTATGGCTACACCTTC | CASSQGTDPTNYGYTF
TRBJ1-1 | NA | TRBV27 | NA | TGTGCCAGCAGTCCACCTGTACGGGGAAACACTGAAGCTTTCTTT | CASSPPVRGNTEAFF
TRBJ2-3 | NA | TRBV5-6 | TRBD1 | TGTGCCAGCAGCATCGCAGGGGGTAGGGCAGATACGCAGTATTTT | CASSIAGGRADTQYF
TRBJ1-2 | NA | TRBV14 | NA | TGTGCCAGCAGCCCCTACCGGACCTATGGCTACACCTTC | CASSPYRTYGYTF
TRBJ2-2 | NA | TRBV25-1 | NA | TGTGCCAGCAGTGCCTTCGAGGGGGGGCGAACCGGGGAGCTGTTTTTT | CASSAFEGGRTGELFF
TRBJ1-4 | NA | TRBV7-9 | TRBD1 | TGTGCCAGCAGCTTACCGGGACAGGGAGGCGAAAAACTGTTTTTT | CASSLPGQGGEKLFF
TRBJ1-3 | NA | TRBV13 | NA | TGTGCCAGCAGCCTAGGACAGTCTGGAAACACCATATATTTT | CASSLGQSGNTIYF
TRBJ2-7 | NA | TRBV6-5 | TRBD2 | TGTGCCAGCAGTTACTACGGGGGGATAGCCCACGAGCAGTACTTC | CASSYYGGIAHEQYF
TRBJ2-3 | NA | TRBV10-1 | NA | TGCGCCAGCAGTGAACAGGGCACCTTGACAGATACGCAGTATTTT | CASSEQGTLTDTQYF
TRBJ1-3 | NA | TRBV15 | NA | TGTGCCACCAGCGGAAGTGCGGTGTCTGGAAACACCATATATTTT | CATSGSAVSGNTIYF
TRBJ1-2 | NA | TRBV5-4 | NA | TGTGCCAGCAGCTTTGCGGGCGACTACTATGGCTACACCTTC | CASSFAGDYYGYTF